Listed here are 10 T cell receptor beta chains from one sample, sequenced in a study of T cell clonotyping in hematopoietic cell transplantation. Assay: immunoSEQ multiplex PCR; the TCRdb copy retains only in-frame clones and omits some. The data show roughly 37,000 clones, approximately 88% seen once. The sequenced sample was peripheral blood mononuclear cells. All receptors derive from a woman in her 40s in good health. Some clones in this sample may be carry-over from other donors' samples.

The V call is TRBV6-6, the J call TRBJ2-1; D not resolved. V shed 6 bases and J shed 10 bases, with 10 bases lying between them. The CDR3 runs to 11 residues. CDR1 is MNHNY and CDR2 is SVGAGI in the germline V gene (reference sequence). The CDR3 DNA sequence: TGTGCCAGCAGCCTCCTTAACGAGCAGTTCTTC. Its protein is CASSLLNEQFF.

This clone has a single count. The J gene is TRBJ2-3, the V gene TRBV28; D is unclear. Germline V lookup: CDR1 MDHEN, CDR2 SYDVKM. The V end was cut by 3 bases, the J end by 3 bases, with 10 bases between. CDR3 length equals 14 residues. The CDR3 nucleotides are TGTGCCAGCAGTTTGGCCGACTGGACAGATACGCAGTATTTT. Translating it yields CASSLADWTDTQYF.

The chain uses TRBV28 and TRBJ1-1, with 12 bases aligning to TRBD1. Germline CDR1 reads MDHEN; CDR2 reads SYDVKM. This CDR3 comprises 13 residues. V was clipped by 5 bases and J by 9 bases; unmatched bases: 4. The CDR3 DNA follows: TGTGCCAGCAGTACGGGACAGGGGGCGAAAGCTTTCTTT. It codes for CASSTGQGAKAFF.

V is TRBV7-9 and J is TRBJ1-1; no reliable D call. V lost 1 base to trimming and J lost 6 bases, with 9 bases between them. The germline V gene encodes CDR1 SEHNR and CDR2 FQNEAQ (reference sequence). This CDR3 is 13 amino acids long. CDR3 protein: CASSLDWMAEAFF. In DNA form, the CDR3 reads TGTGCCAGCAGCTTAGATTGGATGGCTGAAGCTTTCTTT. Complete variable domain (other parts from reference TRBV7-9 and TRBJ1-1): DTGVSQNPRHKITKRGQNVTFRCDPISEHNRLYWYRQTLGQGPEFLTYFQNEAQLEKSRLLSDRFSAERPKGSFSTLEIQRTEQGDSAMYLCASSLDWMAEAFFGQGTRLTVV.

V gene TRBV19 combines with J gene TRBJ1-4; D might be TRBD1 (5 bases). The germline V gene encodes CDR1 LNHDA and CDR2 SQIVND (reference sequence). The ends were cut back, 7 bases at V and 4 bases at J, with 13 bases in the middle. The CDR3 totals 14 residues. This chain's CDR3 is CASMPGRLNEKLFF. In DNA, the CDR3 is TGTGCCAGTATGCCGGGACGGCTTAATGAAAAACTGTTTTTT.

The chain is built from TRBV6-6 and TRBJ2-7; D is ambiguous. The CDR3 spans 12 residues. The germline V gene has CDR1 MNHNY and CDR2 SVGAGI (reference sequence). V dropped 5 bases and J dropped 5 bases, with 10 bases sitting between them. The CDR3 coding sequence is TGTGCCAGCAGTCACCCCCTCGACGAGCAGTACTTC. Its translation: CASSHPLDEQYF.

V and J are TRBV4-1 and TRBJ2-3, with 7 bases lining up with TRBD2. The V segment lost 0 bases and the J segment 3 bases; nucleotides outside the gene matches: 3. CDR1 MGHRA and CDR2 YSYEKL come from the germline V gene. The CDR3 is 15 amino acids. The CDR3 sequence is CASSQDERGTDTQYF. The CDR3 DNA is TGCGCCAGCAGCCAAGATGAGCGGGGAACAGATACGCAGTATTTT.

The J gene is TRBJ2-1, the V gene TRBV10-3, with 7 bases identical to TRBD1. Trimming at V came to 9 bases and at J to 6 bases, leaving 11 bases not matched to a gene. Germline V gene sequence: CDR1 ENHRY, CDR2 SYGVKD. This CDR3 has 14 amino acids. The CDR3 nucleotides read TGTGCCATTACCGGGACAGCTAAATCCAATGAGCAGTTCTTC. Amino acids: CAITGTAKSNEQFF.

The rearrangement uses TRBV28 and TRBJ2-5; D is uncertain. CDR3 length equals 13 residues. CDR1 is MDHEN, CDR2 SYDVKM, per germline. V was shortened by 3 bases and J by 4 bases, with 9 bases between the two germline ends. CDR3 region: CASSFRNLETQYF. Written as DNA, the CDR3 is TGTGCCAGCAGTTTTAGGAACCTAGAGACCCAGTACTTC. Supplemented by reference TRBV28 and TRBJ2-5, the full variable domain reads DVKVTQSSRYLVKRTGEKVFLECVQDMDHENMFWYRQDPGLGLRLIYFSYDVKMKEKGDIPEGYSVSREKKERFSLILESASTNQTSMYLCASSFRNLETQYFGPGTRLLVL.

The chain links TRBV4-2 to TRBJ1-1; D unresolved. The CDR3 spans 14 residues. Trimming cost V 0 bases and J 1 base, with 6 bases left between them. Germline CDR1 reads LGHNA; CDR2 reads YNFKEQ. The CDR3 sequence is CASSQDKANTEAFF. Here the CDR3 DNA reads TGTGCCAGCAGCCAAGATAAAGCGAACACTGAAGCTTTCTTT.